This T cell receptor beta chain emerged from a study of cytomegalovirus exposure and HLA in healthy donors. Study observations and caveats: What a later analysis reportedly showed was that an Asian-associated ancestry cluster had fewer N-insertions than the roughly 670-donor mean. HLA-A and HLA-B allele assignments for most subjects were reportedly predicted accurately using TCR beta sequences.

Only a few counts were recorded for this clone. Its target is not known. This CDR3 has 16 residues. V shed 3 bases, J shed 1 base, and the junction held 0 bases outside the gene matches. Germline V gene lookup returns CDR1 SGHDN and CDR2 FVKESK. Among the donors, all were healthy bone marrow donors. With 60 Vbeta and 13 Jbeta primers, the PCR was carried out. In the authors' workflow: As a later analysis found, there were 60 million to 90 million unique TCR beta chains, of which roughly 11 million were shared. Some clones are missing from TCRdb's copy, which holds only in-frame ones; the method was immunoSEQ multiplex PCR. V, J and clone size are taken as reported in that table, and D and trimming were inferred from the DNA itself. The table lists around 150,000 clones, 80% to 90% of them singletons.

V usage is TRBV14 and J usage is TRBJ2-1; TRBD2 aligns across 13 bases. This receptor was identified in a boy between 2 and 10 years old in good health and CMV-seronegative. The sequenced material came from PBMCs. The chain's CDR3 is CASSQGLAGSYNEQFF. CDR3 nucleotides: TGTGCCAGCAGCCAGGGACTAGCGGGATCCTACAATGAGCAGTTCTTC.